These 10 T cell receptor beta chains were all obtained from the same sample, sequenced in a study of identifying expanded T cells in peripheral blood. Clones were read by immunoSEQ multiplex PCR, and TCRdb kept only the in-frame ones, dropping some. The sample shows 80,000 to 95,000 clones, 88% of them seen only once. Sequenced sample: blood. The source is a person aged 18 to 70 in good health.

The chain carries TRBV4-2 and TRBJ1-4; D gene uncertain. The CDR3 runs to 14 residues. Trimming removed 0 bases at V and 5 bases at J, with 7 bases between. From germline, CDR1 is LGHNA and CDR2 YNFKEQ. The CDR3 sequence is CASSQDLANEKLFF. CDR3 coding DNA: TGTGCCAGCAGCCAAGATCTAGCCAATGAAAAACTGTTTTTT.

The chain has TRBV4-3 and TRBJ2-7; maybe TRBD1 (5 bases). The CDR3 has 13 amino acids. The V gene lost 2 bases and the J gene lost 5 bases, with 10 bases spanning the gap. Germline lookup yields CDR1 LGHNA and CDR2 YSLEER. The CDR3 region has the DNA TGCGCCAGCAGCCAAAGCAGGGTCCACGAGCAGTACTTC. Amino acid sequence: CASSQSRVHEQYF.

The genes are TRBV7-9 and TRBJ2-3; the D is unclear. CDR3 length: 14 amino acids. CDR1 is SEHNR, CDR2 FQNEAQ, per germline (reference sequence). Trimming stripped 6 bases from V and 3 bases from J, with 13 bases between. The CDR3 region is CASRRVPGTDTQYF. The CDR3 coding sequence is TGTGCCAGCAGACGGGTTCCCGGGACAGATACGCAGTATTTT. The full variable domain, with the rest looked up from reference TRBV7-9 and TRBJ2-3, is DTGVSQNPRHKITKRGQNVTFRCDPISEHNRLYWYRQTLGQGPEFLTYFQNEAQLEKSRLLSDRFSAERPKGSFSTLEIQRTEQGDSAMYLCASRRVPGTDTQYFGPGTRLTVL.

The chain is built from TRBV4-3 and TRBJ2-6; tentatively, D is TRBD1 or TRBD2 (5 bases each). This CDR3 has 16 amino acids. Trimming removed 0 bases from V and 3 bases from J, with 9 bases in between. Germline V lookup: CDR1 LGHNA, CDR2 YSLEER. Here the CDR3 reads CASSQEEGNGANVLTF. Here the CDR3 DNA reads TGCGCCAGCAGCCAAGAAGAGGGGAATGGGGCCAACGTCCTGACTTTC.

The chain joins TRBV5-1 to TRBJ2-7, with a weak D call TRBD2 (7 bases). The V end lost 0 bases, the J end lost 5 bases, and 15 bases lay between the germline ends. The CDR3 runs to 15 residues. CDR1 and CDR2 (germline): SGHRS, YFSETQ. Here the CDR3 reads CASSLEGGGPDEQYF. CDR3 nucleotide sequence: TGCGCCAGCAGCTTGGAGGGGGGAGGGCCCGACGAGCAGTACTTC.

The CDR3 region has the DNA TGTGCCAGCAGTGATTTGGGAACCGGGGAGCTGTTTTTT. This sequence encodes CASSDLGTGELFF. This chain joins TRBV2 and TRBJ2-2; D is unresolved. Germline loops: CDR1 SNHLY, CDR2 FYNNEI. The CDR3 contains 13 residues. With 3 bases removed from V and 5 bases from J, the gap between germline ends came to 7 bases.

Details on this clone: The DNA is omitted, as the CDR3 cannot be located on it reliably, and the CDR3 follows TCRdb's listing. The chain combines TRBV21-1 with TRBJ1-1; the table's D call TRBD1 went unverified against the DNA. TRBV21-1 is flagged as a pseudogene. Inclusive of both ends, the CDR3 amounts to 17 amino acids. The CDR3 region is CASSKIVAGGANTEAFF.

The chain is built from TRBV7-8 and TRBJ2-7, with TRBD1 identical over 11 bases. This CDR3 has 14 amino acids. The germline CDR1 and CDR2 sequences are SGHVS and FQNEAQ. J was trimmed by 5 bases and V by 3 bases; bases with no gene match: 3. CDR3 nucleotides: TGTGCCAGCAGCTTCGGGACAGGGGGGGACGAGCAGTACTTC. It is translated as CASSFGTGGDEQYF.

The chain uses TRBV7-9 and TRBJ1-4; no clear D gene. This CDR3 has 13 amino acids. Trimming stripped 4 bases from V and 7 bases from J, with 10 bases between. The germline gives CDR1 SEHNR, CDR2 FQNEAQ (reference sequence). The CDR3 DNA sequence: TGTGCCAGCAGCTCGTACCTCTCTGAAAAACTGTTTTTT. Amino acid sequence: CASSSYLSEKLFF.

The chain joins TRBV6-4 to TRBJ2-5, with 8 bases identical to TRBD2. Germline CDR1 and CDR2: MRHNA and SNTAGT. The CDR3 is made up of 16 amino acids. Losses at the gene ends were 3 bases for V and 5 bases for J; bases not matched to a gene: 11. The CDR3 here is CASSEAAGEARETQYF. CDR3 sequence (DNA): TGTGCCAGCAGTGAGGCAGCGGGAGAAGCGAGGGAGACCCAGTACTTC.